The 30 T cell receptor beta chains given below trace back to one sample, sequenced in a study of T cell responses to AZD1222 COVID-19 vaccine. Here immunoSEQ multiplex PCR was the method, and the copy in TCRdb shows in-frame clones only, minus some. Of roughly 120,000 clones in the sample, approximately 89% were seen once. The sequencing here drew on peripheral blood, taken on day 0 of AZD1222 vaccination. Every receptor here comes from an adult in good health.

The chain is built from TRBV16 and TRBJ1-2; D gene uncertain. Germline CDR1 reads KGHSY; CDR2 reads FQNENV. The CDR3 totals 12 residues. V gave up 3 bases and J gave up 5 bases, with 7 bases separating them. This chain's CDR3 is CASSQELYGYTF. The CDR3 DNA sequence: TGTGCCAGCAGCCAGGAGTTATATGGCTACACCTTC.

This chain connects TRBV7-6 to TRBJ1-4; no clear D. V lost 6 bases and J 3 bases, leaving 17 bases between the germline ends. The CDR3 runs 16 residues. Germline V gene data show CDR1 as SGHVS and CDR2 as FNYEAQ. CDR3 in amino acids: CASRKGIGLPNEKLFF. CDR3 coding DNA: TGTGCCAGCAGAAAGGGCATCGGGCTCCCTAATGAAAAACTGTTTTTT.

The J gene is TRBJ2-7, the V gene TRBV6-5, with D possibly TRBD2 on 6 matching bases. V was shortened by 8 bases and J by 5 bases, with 19 bases between the two germline ends. Germline V CDR1 and CDR2: MNHEY, SVGAGI. The CDR3 contains 14 residues. Written as DNA, the CDR3 is TGTGCCAGCGCCATCCGCACTAGCAACGACGAGCAGTACTTC. This sequence encodes CASAIRTSNDEQYF.

V gene TRBV2 combines with J gene TRBJ1-4, with 9 bases aligning to TRBD1. Trimming cost V 2 bases and J 8 bases; bases outside gene matches: 6. The CDR3 length is 15 residues. The germline CDR1 and CDR2 sequences are SNHLY and FYNNEI. DNA of the CDR3: TGTGCCAGCAGTGAATCCGGGACAGGGCTCGAAAAACTGTTTTTT. Translated, it gives CASSESGTGLEKLFF.

The chain has TRBV7-3 and TRBJ2-7, with TRBD2 as a possible D gene (5 bases). Germline values: CDR1 SGHTA, CDR2 FQGTGA. The CDR3 extends over 15 amino acids. V was cut by 4 bases and J by 2 bases, with 15 bases left in between. This CDR3 is CASSSLRAGPYEQYF. DNA of the CDR3: TGTGCCAGCAGCTCCTTGAGGGCGGGCCCCTACGAGCAGTACTTC.

V gene TRBV7-2 combines with J gene TRBJ2-7; tentatively, D is TRBD1 (6 bases). Germline-derived CDR1 and CDR2 are SGHTA and FQGNSA. Trimming cost V 1 base and J 5 bases, with 12 bases left between them. This CDR3 has 14 amino acids. CDR3 bases: TGTGCCAGCAGCTTAGTTCACAGGGCTGACGAGCAGTACTTC. Protein: CASSLVHRADEQYF.

This clone was detected a few times. The rearrangement links TRBV9 to TRBJ1-2, with D unresolved. Germline values: CDR1 SGDLS, CDR2 YYNGEE. With 0 bases removed from V and 5 bases from J, the gap between germline ends came to 14 bases. The CDR3 length is 15 residues. This CDR3 reads CASSVGVGGLYGYTF. CDR3 in DNA: TGTGCCAGCAGCGTAGGTGTTGGTGGGCTTTATGGCTACACCTTC.

V gene TRBV4-3 combines with J gene TRBJ1-2; D not certain. The CDR3 spans 15 residues. CDR1 LGHNA and CDR2 YSLEER come from the germline V gene. Trimming left V 3 bases short and J 3 bases short, with 14 bases between. The CDR3 region has the DNA TGCGCCAGCAGCCAGAGCCAAGTTCGGGACTATGGCTACACCTTC. It is translated as CASSQSQVRDYGYTF.

The V call is TRBV7-2, the J call TRBJ1-6, with a tentative D call TRBD1 (5 bases). Trimming stripped 3 bases from V and 9 bases from J, with 12 bases between. Germline V lookup: CDR1 SGHTA, CDR2 FQGNSA. The CDR3 spans 14 residues. The CDR3: CASSFRDESSPLHF. The CDR3 DNA reads as TGTGCCAGCAGCTTCCGGGACGAGAGTTCACCCCTCCACTTT.

On this clone itself: An end of the junction differs from the germline gene, which may be a read error. The chain carries TRBV6-2 or TRBV6-3 and TRBJ1-1, with 8 bases identical to TRBD1. The CDR3 is 14 residues long. Germline V gives CDR1 MNHEY, CDR2 SVGEGT. For the CDR3, the DNA is TGTGCCAGCAGTCAGGACAGGGTGAACGCTGAAGCTTTCTTT. Protein sequence: CASSQDRVNAEAFF.

The V and J genes are TRBV18 and TRBJ1-5; D gene ambiguous. The V gene lost 2 bases and the J gene lost 0 bases, with 17 bases spanning the gap. The germline V gene has CDR1 KGHSH and CDR2 LQKENI. The CDR3 has 18 amino acids. The CDR3 DNA follows: TGTGCCAGCTCACCAGACGGCCCGACCTCTTATAGCAATCAGCCCCAGCATTTT. Translating it yields CASSPDGPTSYSNQPQHF.

The chain recombines TRBV6-5 with TRBJ1-2; tentative D call: TRBD1 (5 bases). Per the germline V gene, CDR1 is MNHEY and CDR2 is SVGAGI. The CDR3 is 15 amino acids. The germline V and J ends were trimmed by 0 bases and 2 bases, with 10 bases remaining between them. The CDR3 DNA sequence: TGTGCCAGCAGTTACTCGGGGACGGGAAACTATGGCTACACCTTC. Residues: CASSYSGTGNYGYTF.

The chain combines TRBV19 with TRBJ1-5; 10 nucleotides line up with TRBD1. Germline-derived CDR1 and CDR2 are LNHDA and SQIVND (reference sequence). The ends lost 9 bases at V and 2 bases at J; junction bases unmatched: 10. This CDR3 has 16 amino acids. The CDR3 nucleotides are TGTGCCAGCTCCGACAGGGGGCGTTTTGGCAATCAGCCCCAGCATTTT. Translated, it gives CASSDRGRFGNQPQHF.

V usage is TRBV3-1 (or the pseudogene TRBV3-2) and J usage is TRBJ2-1; possible D gene TRBD2, 6 bases. Germline V CDR1 and CDR2: LGHDT, YNNKEL (reference sequence). The length of the CDR3 is 15 residues. The V gene lost 0 bases and the J gene lost 6 bases, with 12 bases spanning the gap. In nucleotides, the CDR3 is TGTGCCAGCAGCCAAGAATGGACTAACCCCAATGAGCAGTTCTTC. The encoded protein is CASSQEWTNPNEQFF.

This clone was seen a single time. V and J are TRBV25-1 and TRBJ1-2; 9 bases are a match to TRBD1. The trim removed 4 bases at V and 7 bases at J, leaving 4 bases unmatched. CDR3 length: 13 residues. Germline-derived CDR1 and CDR2 are MGHDK and SYGVNS. CDR3 bases: TGTGCCAGCAGTGCAGGACAGGGGAGTGGCTACACCTTC. Translation: CASSAGQGSGYTF.

This chain connects TRBV13 to TRBJ2-7; 7 nucleotides line up with TRBD2. Trimming at V came to 6 bases and at J to 2 bases, leaving 10 bases not matched to a gene. CDR1 and CDR2 from the germline V gene are PRHDT and FYEKMQ (reference sequence). The CDR3 spans 15 residues. The CDR3 loop reads CASSSKRGGPYEQYF. For the CDR3, the DNA is TGTGCCAGCAGTTCAAAGCGGGGCGGGCCCTACGAGCAGTACTTC. The full variable domain, in which reference TRBV13 and TRBJ2-7 provide the parts outside the CDR3, is AAGVIQSPRHLIKEKRETATLKCYPIPRHDTVYWYQQGPGQDPQFLISFYEKMQSDKGSIPDRFSAQQFSDYHSELNMSSLELGDSALYFCASSSKRGGPYEQYFGPGTRLTVT.

V and J are TRBV6-2 or TRBV6-3 and TRBJ2-1; 8 bases fit TRBD2. The germline gives CDR1 MNHEY, CDR2 SVGEGT. This CDR3 is 18 amino acids long. J lost 3 bases, V lost 4 bases, and 14 bases had no gene match. This CDR3 reads CASSSPGGVAGYYNEQFF. The CDR3 DNA is TGTGCCAGCAGTTCCCCGGGGGGGGTAGCGGGATACTACAATGAGCAGTTCTTC.

The chain has TRBV18 and TRBJ1-1, with D unresolved. Germline values: CDR1 KGHSH, CDR2 LQKENI. This CDR3 contains 13 residues. Trimming took off 3 bases at V and 5 bases at J, with 10 bases between the two ends. CDR3 region: CASSPFGETEAFF. The CDR3 DNA reads TGTGCCAGCTCACCGTTTGGGGAGACTGAAGCTTTCTTT.

The genes are TRBV4-2 and TRBJ2-7; D is tentatively TRBD1 or TRBD2 (5 bases each). Germline CDR1 is LGHNA and CDR2 is YNFKEQ. Trimming shortened V by 4 bases and J by 4 bases, and 14 bases separated the two germline ends. This CDR3 is 14 amino acids long. This chain's CDR3 is CASSPDQGRYEQYF. The CDR3 nucleotides read TGTGCCAGCAGCCCAGACCAGGGACGGTACGAGCAGTACTTC.

This chain links TRBV6-4 with TRBJ1-6; the D is unclear. The CDR3 consists of 14 residues. Trimming cost V 0 bases and J 8 bases, with 8 bases left between them. Per the germline V gene, CDR1 is MRHNA and CDR2 is SNTAGT. The CDR3 sequence: CASSDSATDSPLHF. As DNA, the CDR3 is TGTGCCAGCAGTGACTCGGCTACGGATTCACCCCTCCACTTT.

The chain links TRBV7-9 to TRBJ1-1; no clear D. From germline, CDR1 is SEHNR and CDR2 FQNEAQ (reference sequence). V was shortened by 1 base and J by 7 bases, with 13 bases between the two germline ends. The CDR3 covers 14 residues. The CDR3 spells CASSLGTVLDEAFF. The CDR3 DNA is TGTGCCAGCAGCTTAGGGACGGTGTTGGATGAAGCTTTCTTT.

The table lists this clone with a count of one. V is TRBV4-3 and J is TRBJ2-7; D not resolved. V was clipped by 0 bases and J by 4 bases, with 10 bases between them. Looked up from germline, CDR1 is LGHNA and CDR2 is YSLEER. The CDR3 spans 14 residues. The CDR3 is CASSQDVGEYEQYF. The CDR3 DNA reads TGCGCCAGCAGCCAAGACGTTGGGGAATACGAGCAGTACTTC.

J is TRBJ1-1 and V is TRBV6-5; 8 bases map to TRBD1. This CDR3 spans 13 amino acids. V shed 2 bases and J 11 bases; nucleotides not matched to a gene: 7. Looked up from germline, CDR1 is MNHEY and CDR2 is SVGAGI. DNA of the CDR3: TGTGCCAGCAGTTACCAGGGGGCGGCTAGGGCTTTCTTT. Protein product: CASSYQGAARAFF.

This clone was recorded once. The V call is TRBV5-1, the J call TRBJ2-1; 7 nucleotides align to TRBD1. This CDR3 spans 17 amino acids. V trimming: 1 base; J trimming: 3 bases; junction bases outside the gene matches: 10. Germline lookup yields CDR1 SGHRS and CDR2 YFSETQ. The CDR3 spells CASSLKGGTQSYNEQFF. The CDR3, as DNA: TGCGCCAGCAGCTTGAAAGGGGGCACGCAGAGCTACAATGAGCAGTTCTTC. Together with reference TRBV5-1 and TRBJ2-1, the CDR3 gives the full variable domain: KAGVTQTPRYLIKTRGQQVTLSCSPISGHRSVSWYQQTPGQGLQFLFEYFSETQRNKGNFPGRFSGRQFSNSRSEMNVSTLELGDSALYLCASSLKGGTQSYNEQFFGPGTRLTVL.

V gene TRBV14 combines with J gene TRBJ1-1, with D possibly TRBD1 on 6 matching bases. V shed 5 bases and J shed 2 bases, with 9 bases lying between them. Germline lookup yields CDR1 SGHDN and CDR2 FVKESK. This CDR3 spans 13 amino acids. The CDR3 sequence: CASSTGINTEAFF. Here the CDR3 DNA reads TGTGCCAGCAGCACAGGGATAAACACTGAAGCTTTCTTT. Full variable domain (missing parts from reference TRBV14 and TRBJ1-1): EAGVTQFPSHSVIEKGQTVTLRCDPISGHDNLYWYRRVMGKEIKFLLHFVKESKQDESGMPNNRFLAERTGGTYSTLKVQPAELEDSGVYFCASSTGINTEAFFGQGTRLTVV.

The V and J genes are TRBV7-2 and TRBJ2-5; 10 bases are shared with TRBD2. Germline V gene data show CDR1 as SGHTA and CDR2 as FQGNSA. V shed 5 bases and J 5 bases; nucleotides not matched to a gene: 5. There are 14 residues in the CDR3. CDR3 sequence (DNA): TGTGCCAGCAGCCAGAGCGGGGGGGCCGAGACCCAGTACTTC. Translating it yields CASSQSGGAETQYF.

This chain connects TRBV6-1 to TRBJ2-5; weak D call: TRBD2 (6 bases). Germline V gives CDR1 MNHNS, CDR2 SASEGT. Trimming took off 3 bases at V and 4 bases at J, with 12 bases between the two ends. The CDR3 length is 14 residues. The CDR3 DNA reads as TGTGCCAGCAGTGATGTCTGGAGGGGAGAGACCCAGTACTTC. Protein sequence: CASSDVWRGETQYF.

The chain employs TRBV5-1 and TRBJ2-1; TRBD2 matches 7 bases. Per germline, CDR1 SGHRS and CDR2 YFSETQ. The CDR3 length is 15 residues. With V trimmed by 4 bases and J by 0 bases, 4 bases remained unmatched. The CDR3 loop is CASSAASGSYNEQFF. The DNA for the CDR3 is TGCGCCAGCAGCGCGGCTAGCGGCTCCTACAATGAGCAGTTCTTC.

The gene calls are TRBV7-8 and TRBJ1-1; D remains ambiguous. Germline lookup yields CDR1 SGHVS and CDR2 FQNEAQ. The CDR3 runs 13 residues. The V end lost 1 base, the J end lost 7 bases, and 10 bases lay between the germline ends. The CDR3 nucleotides are TGTGCCAGCAGCTTAGTCGGGGATATTGAAGCTTTCTTT. It specifies CASSLVGDIEAFF. Complete variable domain (other parts from reference TRBV7-8 and TRBJ1-1): GAGVSQSPRYKVAKRGQDVALRCDPISGHVSLFWYQQALGQGPEFLTYFQNEAQLDKSGLPSDRFFAERPEGSVSTLKIQRTQQEDSAVYLCASSLVGDIEAFFGQGTRLTVV.

The rearrangement links TRBV2 to TRBJ1-1; D gene ambiguous. Trimming removed 3 bases from V and 11 bases from J, with 16 bases in between. The CDR3 has 13 amino acids. CDR1 is SNHLY, CDR2 FYNNEI, per germline. CDR3 loop: CASSESPGRRAFF. The DNA for the CDR3 is TGTGCCAGCAGTGAGTCTCCGGGCAGGAGGGCTTTCTTT.